This entry describes one TCR beta chain. Its antigen is not known. This record comes from a study of T cells in narcolepsy. Study-level background: Donors had narcolepsy type 1 or type 2, or were healthy controls. Whole-study findings and limits: Same-patient CSF and blood CD4+ T cell clonotypes included HCRT-specific and TRIB2-specific autoreactive ones. In some patient and control memory CD4+ samples, autoreactive clones were absent. Healthy controls reportedly lacked the autoreactive clonotypes serially found in patients' blood.

The method was immunoSEQ multiplex PCR; TCRdb's version includes in-frame clones alone and lacks a portion of them. The profile shows approximately 26,000 clones, roughly four fifths of them singletons. Unmatched junction bases numbered 19, after V lost 1 base and J lost 4 bases. Looked up from germline, CDR1 is MNHEY and CDR2 is SMNVEV (reference sequence). CDR3 length: 19 amino acids. V is TRBV27 and J is TRBJ2-7; 7 nucleotides line up with TRBD2. The receptor comes from a human donor in good health. Material: memory (CD45RA-) CD4+ T cells from blood. CDR3: CASSLWRLADAIIKYEQYF. DNA of the CDR3: TGTGCCAGCAGTTTATGGCGTCTAGCGGACGCCATAATAAAGTACGAGCAGTACTTC.